The 17 T cell receptor beta chains reported below all come from one sample, sequenced in a study of blood T cell repertoires in COVID-19. Using immunoSEQ multiplex PCR, the repertoire was profiled, and TCRdb retains in-frame clones only, with some absent. The sample yields some 150,000 clones, approximately 80% seen once. What was sequenced was peripheral blood. These receptors were taken from a man between 60 and 70 years old with active or convalescent COVID-19.

This chain joins TRBV5-6 and TRBJ2-2; 8 bases map to TRBD2. Germline assignment: CDR1 SGHDT and CDR2 YYEEEE. The V gene end was trimmed by 6 bases and the J gene end by 7 bases; junction bases not matched to a gene: 8. The CDR3 spans 14 residues. In DNA, the CDR3 is TGTGCCAGCACCCTGGGCGGGAGGAACGGGGAGCTGTTTTTT. Protein: CASTLGGRNGELFF.

This chain uses TRBV30 with TRBJ2-7, with D perhaps TRBD1 (5 bases). The CDR3 extends over 13 amino acids. Germline CDR1 is GTSNPN and CDR2 is SVGIG (reference sequence). V was shortened by 0 bases and J by 1 base, with 7 bases between the two germline ends. The DNA of the CDR3 is TGTGCCTGGAGTGTAGACAGATCCTACGAGCAGTACTTC. It is translated as CAWSVDRSYEQYF.

The chain recombines TRBV5-5 with TRBJ1-1; possibly TRBD1 for D (6 bases). The CDR3 length is 15 residues. Trimming stripped 2 bases from V and 1 base from J, with 12 bases between. Germline CDR1 SGHKS, CDR2 YYEKEE (reference sequence). The CDR3 DNA reads as TGTGCCAGCAGCTTCGGCAGGGGACAGAACACTGAAGCTTTCTTT. This encodes CASSFGRGQNTEAFF.

This clone has only a few counts. The chain joins TRBV7-3 to TRBJ2-2; D ambiguous. V lost 4 bases and J lost 4, with 7 bases in between. The CDR3 sequence is 13 residues long. Germline V gene sequence: CDR1 SGHTA, CDR2 FQGTGA. The CDR3 bases are TGTGCCAGCAGCTCACAGAGCACCGGGGAGCTGTTTTTT. It translates to CASSSQSTGELFF. Drawing the rest from reference TRBV7-3 and TRBJ2-2, the complete variable domain is GAGVSQTPSNKVTEKGKYVELRCDPISGHTALYWYRQSLGQGPEFLIYFQGTGAADDSGLPNDRFFAVRPEGSVSTLKIQRTERGDSAVYLCASSSQSTGELFFGEGSRLTVL.

The chain employs TRBV6-2 or TRBV6-3 and TRBJ2-1; D is perhaps TRBD2 (5 bases). Trimming removed 1 base at V and 3 bases at J, with 13 bases between. Per germline, CDR1 MNHEY and CDR2 SVGEGT. CDR3 length: 16 amino acids. The CDR3 nucleotides are TGTGCCAGCAGTTACTGGGTCGGGGTCCGCTACAATGAGCAGTTCTTC. This translates into CASSYWVGVRYNEQFF.

The chain couples TRBV7-9 to TRBJ2-1; TRBD2 matches 8 bases. J lost 5 bases, V lost 1 base, and 7 bases had no gene match. CDR3 length equals 16 residues. Germline CDR1 is SEHNR and CDR2 is FQNEAQ (reference sequence). CDR3 amino acids: CASSLDLTSANNEQFF. DNA for the CDR3: TGTGCCAGCAGCTTAGATCTGACTAGCGCTAACAATGAGCAGTTCTTC.

The chain joins TRBV5-1 to TRBJ1-3, with no clear D. The CDR3 sequence is 14 residues long. V gave up 7 bases and J gave up 4 bases, with 15 bases separating them. Per germline, CDR1 SGHRS and CDR2 YFSETQ. The CDR3 coding sequence is TGCGCCAGCCGGCTGGAAGTAGCCGGAAACACCATATATTTT. Protein sequence: CASRLEVAGNTIYF.

V is TRBV19 and J is TRBJ2-7, with 12 bases fitting TRBD2. Germline V lookup: CDR1 LNHDA, CDR2 SQIVND (reference sequence). V gave up 4 bases and J gave up 5 bases; unmatched junction bases: 6. This CDR3 is built from 15 residues. This chain's CDR3 is CASSRTSGIANEQYF. In nucleotides, the CDR3 is TGTGCCAGTAGTAGGACTAGCGGGATTGCCAACGAGCAGTACTTC.

The sample holds a few counts of this clone. J is TRBJ1-4 and V is TRBV7-2; the D gene is possibly TRBD1 (6 bases). The V gene lost 5 bases and the J gene lost 4 bases, with 17 bases spanning the gap. CDR3 length: 16 amino acids. CDR1 SGHTA and CDR2 FQGNSA come from the germline V gene. This CDR3 is CASSPESGRGNEKLFF. In nucleotides, the CDR3 is TGTGCCAGCAGCCCCGAGAGCGGCAGGGGTAATGAAAAACTGTTTTTT.

The V call is TRBV7-2, the J call TRBJ1-1; D call uncertain. Germline assignment: CDR1 SGHTA and CDR2 FQGNSA. CDR3 length: 14 residues. Trimming removed 4 bases from V and 5 bases from J, with 14 bases in between. Here the CDR3 reads CASSSYASGTEAFF. The DNA of the CDR3 is TGTGCCAGCAGCTCCTACGCATCGGGGACTGAAGCTTTCTTT.

The gene calls are TRBV7-9 and TRBJ2-3; D remains unclear. Germline V gene sequence: CDR1 SEHNR, CDR2 FQNEAQ (reference sequence). The CDR3 loop spans 11 amino acids. Trimming left V 8 bases short and J 4 bases short, with 7 bases between. CDR3 sequence reads: CASYGADTQYF. The CDR3 DNA follows: TGTGCCAGCTACGGAGCAGATACGCAGTATTTT.

This clone has just one count. At the DNA level, this CDR3 is encoded by other sequences in the same sample as well. The V call is TRBV6-2 or TRBV6-3, the J call TRBJ2-5; maybe TRBD1 (5 bases). The germline gives CDR1 MNHEY, CDR2 SVGEGT. The V end was cut by 2 bases, the J end by 4 bases, with 5 bases between. This CDR3 has 12 amino acids. CDR3 in amino acids: CASSYRGETQYF. In nucleotides, the CDR3 is TGTGCCAGCAGTTACAGGGGAGAGACCCAGTACTTC.

This sequence joins TRBV12-3 or TRBV12-4 and TRBJ1-2, with D possibly TRBD1 on 6 matching bases. This CDR3 is built from 13 residues. Between the trimmed V and J ends, which lost 5 bases and 9 bases, there was a span of 16 bases. The CDR3 DNA is TGTGCCAGCAGTGACCGGGACACGGGACGCTACACCTTC. Its translation: CASSDRDTGRYTF.

V is TRBV11-1 and J is TRBJ1-2; 9 bases match TRBD1. V was clipped by 3 bases and J by 7 bases; unmatched bases: 6. The CDR3 extends over 14 amino acids. Germline values: CDR1 SGHAT, CDR2 FQDESV (reference sequence). DNA for the CDR3: TGTGCCAGCAGCTTTGTCGGGACAGGGTTTGGCTACACCTTC. Translated: CASSFVGTGFGYTF.

The chain joins TRBV3-1 (or the pseudogene TRBV3-2) to TRBJ2-2; D unclear. The ends were cut back, 3 bases at V and 6 bases at J, with 11 bases in the middle. CDR3 length: 14 residues. Germline CDR1 reads LGHDT; CDR2 reads YNNKEL (reference sequence). CDR3: CASSQSLVAGELFF. Written as DNA, the CDR3 is TGTGCCAGCAGCCAGAGCCTAGTGGCCGGGGAGCTGTTTTTT.

The chain carries TRBV7-2 and TRBJ2-7; the D is unclear. The CDR3 has 12 amino acids. Trimming pared 4 bases from V and 0 bases from J, leaving 4 bases between. CDR1 is SGHTA and CDR2 is FQGNSA in the germline V gene. CDR3 protein: CASSSNSYEQYF. The CDR3, as DNA: TGTGCCAGCAGCTCCAACTCCTACGAGCAGTACTTC. Full variable domain (outside the CDR3, taken from reference TRBV7-2 and TRBJ2-7): GAGVSQSPSNKVTEKGKDVELRCDPISGHTALYWYRQSLGQGLEFLIYFQGNSAPDKSGLPSDRFSAERTGGSVSTLTIQRTQQEDSAVYLCASSSNSYEQYFGPGTRLTVT.

This clone was seen only a few times. The V and J genes are TRBV2 and TRBJ2-2; D is possibly TRBD2 (5 bases). Germline-derived CDR1 and CDR2 are SNHLY and FYNNEI. V lost 3 bases, J lost 7 bases, and 9 bases lay in between. The CDR3 is made up of 13 amino acids. CDR3 protein: CASSEREYGELFF. Here the CDR3 DNA reads TGTGCCAGCAGTGAGAGGGAATACGGGGAGCTGTTTTTT.